This T cell receptor beta chain appears in the sequencing data of a study of blood T cells in healthy people across ages. This clonotype was counted ten times or more. The antigen remains undetermined. With a J-beta primer mix and a sample-barcoded 5' primer, a second PCR ran about 7 to 12 cycles. TCRdb fed the 5' RACE reads into MiXCR, producing one record per CDR3 protein. The data show about 640,000 distinct CDR3 sequences, approximately 30% seen once. Germline lookup yields CDR1 SEHNR and CDR2 FQNEAQ (reference sequence). This CDR3 is 13 amino acids long. Trimming took off 5 bases at V and 0 bases at J, with 7 bases between the two ends. Donor samples were obtained from healthy Caucasian individuals from Russia, aged about 6 to 95. The study's findings and limits: Versus aged donors, long-lived donors had higher diversity and more naive CD4+ cells.

Sequenced: blood. The TCR sequence derives from a woman aged 80 or over in good health. The gene calls are TRBV7-9 and TRBJ1-2; unclear D gene. The CDR3 bases are TGTGCCAGCAGCCCCGGGCCTAACTATGGCTACACCTTC. This sequence encodes CASSPGPNYGYTF.